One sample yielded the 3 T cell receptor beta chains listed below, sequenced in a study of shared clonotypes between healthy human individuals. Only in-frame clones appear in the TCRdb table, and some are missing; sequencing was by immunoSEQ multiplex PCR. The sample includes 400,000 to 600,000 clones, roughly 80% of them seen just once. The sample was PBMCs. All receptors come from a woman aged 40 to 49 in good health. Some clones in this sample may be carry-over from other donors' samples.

The CDR3 DNA reads as TGTGCCAGCTCACCAACGGAGACCCAGTACTTC. Translated, it gives CASSPTETQYF. The chain recombines TRBV18 with TRBJ2-5, with D hard to call. Trimming pared 2 bases from V and 5 bases from J, leaving 3 bases between. The V gene's germline CDR1 is KGHSH and CDR2 LQKENI. CDR3 length: 11 amino acids. Full variable domain (remainder filled in from reference TRBV18 and TRBJ2-5): NAGVMQNPRHLVRRRGQEARLRCSPMKGHSHVYWYRQLPEEGLKFMVYLQKENIIDESGMPKERFSAEFPKEGPSILRIQQVVRGDSAAYFCASSPTETQYFGPGTRLLVL.

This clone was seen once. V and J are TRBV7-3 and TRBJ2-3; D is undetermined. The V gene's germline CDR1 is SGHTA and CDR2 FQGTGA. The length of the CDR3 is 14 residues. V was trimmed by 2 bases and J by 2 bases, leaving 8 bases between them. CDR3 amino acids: CASSLWGFTDTQYF. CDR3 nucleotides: TGTGCCAGCAGCTTATGGGGTTTCACAGATACGCAGTATTTT.

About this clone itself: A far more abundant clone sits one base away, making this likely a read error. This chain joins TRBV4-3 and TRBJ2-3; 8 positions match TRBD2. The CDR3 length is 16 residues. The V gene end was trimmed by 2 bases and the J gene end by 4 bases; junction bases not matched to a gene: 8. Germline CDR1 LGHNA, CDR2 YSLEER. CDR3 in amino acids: CASSQNRGLGADTQYF. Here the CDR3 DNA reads TGCGCCAGCAGCCAAAATAGGGGACTAGGCGCAGATACGCAGTATTTT.